One sample yielded the 10 T cell receptor beta chains listed below, sequenced in a study of identical twins. MiXCR, applied by TCRdb to the 5' RACE reads, yields one record per CDR3 protein. The sample has about 330,000 distinct CDR3 sequences; 9% to 15% are singletons. The data also belong to a second study, concerning yellow fever vaccine responses in identical twins.

The sequenced material came from CD8+ T cells sorted from blood. These receptors all stem from a woman in her late teens or twenties in good health.

V is TRBV29-1 and J is TRBJ2-3, with D possibly TRBD1 on 5 matching bases. CDR1 is SQVTM and CDR2 is ANQGSEA in the germline V gene. The CDR3 has 15 amino acids. This CDR3 reads CRTFEGAVMSDTQYF. The CDR3, as DNA: TGCAGGACGTTCGAAGGGGCAGTTATGTCAGATACGCAGTATTTT.

This clonotype was counted a few times. This sequence joins TRBV14 and TRBJ1-4; no clear D gene. Trimming pared 0 bases from V and 0 bases from J, leaving 5 bases between. Germline V gene sequence: CDR1 SGHDN, CDR2 FVKESK. The CDR3 covers 15 residues. The CDR3 DNA is TGTGCCAGCAGCCAAGACCGTGCAACTAATGAAAAACTGTTTTTT. Protein: CASSQDRATNEKLFF.

The chain uses TRBV10-2 and TRBJ2-7; D perhaps matches TRBD1 (6 bases). CDR1 and CDR2 from the germline V gene are WSHSY and SAAADI. The CDR3 extends over 12 amino acids. The V gene lost 8 bases and the J gene lost 2 bases, with 10 bases spanning the gap. For the CDR3, the DNA is TGCGCCAGCCAGGACAGCCCCTACGAGCAGTACGTC. Its translation: CASQDSPYEQYV.

The chain employs TRBV27 and TRBJ2-2; 9 bases line up with TRBD2. Germline-derived CDR1 and CDR2 are MNHEY and SMNVEV (reference sequence). The CDR3 has 16 amino acids. The junction had 5 bases not matched to a gene; V was cut back by 5 bases and J by 1 base. CDR3 DNA: TGTGCCAGCAGTCAATATAGCGGGGGGAACACCGGGGAGCTGTTTTTT. Amino acids: CASSQYSGGNTGELFF.

The table lists this clonotype with many counts. The V gene is TRBV5-6, the J gene TRBJ2-2, with 7 bases that match TRBD1. In germline, CDR1 is SGHDT, CDR2 YYEEEE. V was clipped by 0 bases and J by 5 bases; unmatched bases: 7. This CDR3 contains 16 residues. CDR3 coding DNA: TGTGCCAGCAGCTTGGAGGCCAGGGGGAAAACCGGGGAGCTGTTTTTT. It codes for CASSLEARGKTGELFF.

CDR3 sequence reads: CASSPTGGWYTGELFF. The CDR3 nucleotides read TGTGCCAGCAGCCCAACAGGGGGTTGGTACACCGGGGAGCTGTTTTTT. The rearrangement links TRBV6-1 to TRBJ2-2, with TRBD1 matching 8 bases. CDR3 length: 16 residues. Germline V gene data show CDR1 as MNHNS and CDR2 as SASEGT. V shed 6 bases, J shed 3 bases, and the junction held 9 bases outside the gene matches.

In this sample, this clonotype turned up a few times. The J gene is TRBJ2-3, the V gene TRBV3-1; D is perhaps TRBD1 (6 bases). CDR1 is LGHDT, CDR2 YNNKEL, per germline (reference sequence). The CDR3 contains 17 residues. V gave up 7 bases and J gave up 6 bases, with 26 bases separating them. CDR3 bases: TGTGCCAGCAACCCCCCAGGGGAGCACTTGGGTGCCGATACGCAGTATTTT. Protein sequence: CASNPPGEHLGADTQYF.

J is TRBJ2-3 and V is TRBV11-2; possibly TRBD1 or TRBD2 for D (6 bases each). The CDR3 is 16 amino acids. CDR1 and CDR2 from the germline V gene are SGHAT and FQNNGV. V dropped 5 bases and J dropped 2 bases, with 17 bases sitting between them. CDR3: CASSNGGVFLTDTQYF. As DNA, the CDR3 is TGTGCCAGCAGCAACGGGGGCGTATTTCTCACAGATACGCAGTATTTT.

This clonotype was observed many times. The chain combines TRBV5-1 with TRBJ2-1, with D unresolved. Looked up from germline, CDR1 is SGHRS and CDR2 is YFSETQ. Deletions cut 4 bases from V and 0 bases from J, with 11 bases between. The CDR3 extends over 15 amino acids. Here the CDR3 reads CASSREIHSYNEQFF. In nucleotides, the CDR3 is TGCGCCAGCAGCCGAGAGATACACTCCTACAATGAGCAGTTCTTC. Together with reference TRBV5-1 and TRBJ2-1, the CDR3 gives the full variable domain: KAGVTQTPRYLIKTRGQQVTLSCSPISGHRSVSWYQQTPGQGLQFLFEYFSETQRNKGNFPGRFSGRQFSNSRSEMNVSTLELGDSALYLCASSREIHSYNEQFFGPGTRLTVL.

The V gene is TRBV7-7, the J gene TRBJ2-2, with D possibly TRBD1 on 6 matching bases. This CDR3 is built from 15 residues. Germline V lookup: CDR1 SSHAT, CDR2 FNYEAQ (reference sequence). V lost 5 bases and J lost 5, with 15 bases in between. The CDR3 DNA is TGTGCCAGCAGCCCAACAGGGCGGAGAACCGGGGAGCTGTTTTTT. Amino acid sequence: CASSPTGRRTGELFF.